This T cell receptor (beta chain) was identified in a study of regulatory T cells in long-lasting Graves disease. Study observations and caveats: The work looked only at peripheral blood and did not look at thyroid tissue. Persistent disease samples used TRBV28, TRBJ1-2 and TRBJ2-5 preferentially. The study found lower TCR diversity in persistent Graves' patients than in newly diagnosed ones.

Arm-PCR of CDR3 regions and iRepertoire HTBI primers were used to build TCR beta libraries. TCRdb re-analysed the multiplex PCR reads in MiXCR, keeping a single row per CDR3 protein. This table has 500,000 or so distinct CDR3 sequences, more than 15% appearing once. This clonotype has ten or more counts. Its antigen remains unknown. Documented time point: newly diagnosed GD, antithyroid drugs for less than 3 months. PBMC RNA was the source of the TCR library. CDR1 SQVTM and CDR2 ANQGSEA come from the germline V gene. Germline trimming cut 7 bases from V and 6 bases from J; bases unmatched to any gene: 9. There are 13 residues in the CDR3. The same sample was also used in a study of T cells in Graves' hyperthyroidism and ophthalmopathy. That study adds: Most thyroid-expanded clonotypes above 0.001 were also found in blood.

J is TRBJ2-7 and V is TRBV29-1; 10 bases match TRBD1. The origin of this receptor is a woman aged 40 to 65 with Graves disease. The starting material was peripheral blood mononuclear cells (PBMCs), obtained at new diagnosis, from a patient treated with antithyroid drugs. CDR3 amino acids: CSAKPGQGSEQYF. The CDR3 bases are TGCAGCGCCAAACCGGGACAGGGGTCCGAGCAGTACTTC.